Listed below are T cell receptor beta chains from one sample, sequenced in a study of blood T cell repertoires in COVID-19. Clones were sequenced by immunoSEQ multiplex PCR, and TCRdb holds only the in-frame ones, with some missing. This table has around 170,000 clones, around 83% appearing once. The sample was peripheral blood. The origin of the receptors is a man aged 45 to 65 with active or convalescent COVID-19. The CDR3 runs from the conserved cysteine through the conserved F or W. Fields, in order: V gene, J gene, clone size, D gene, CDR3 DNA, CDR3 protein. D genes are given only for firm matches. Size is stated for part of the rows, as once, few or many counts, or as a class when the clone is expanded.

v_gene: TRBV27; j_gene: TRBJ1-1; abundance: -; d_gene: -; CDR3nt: TGTGCCAGTGGGCGGGGTGAGATCAGGAACACTGAAGCTTTCTTT; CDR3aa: CASGRGEIRNTEAFF
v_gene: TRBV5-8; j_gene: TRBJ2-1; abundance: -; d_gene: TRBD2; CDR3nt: TGTGCCAGCAGCTCCTTTCCCGCTAGCGGGAGGACGAATGAGCAGTTCTTC; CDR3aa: CASSSFPASGRTNEQFF
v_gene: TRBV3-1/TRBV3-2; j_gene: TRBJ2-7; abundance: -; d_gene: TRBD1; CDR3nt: TGTGCCAGCAGCCACTGGGACAGGGGACCCTACGAGCAGTACTTC; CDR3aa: CASSHWDRGPYEQYF
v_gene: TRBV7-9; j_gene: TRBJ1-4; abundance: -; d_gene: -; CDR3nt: TGTGCCAGCAGGACGCTCGGGGGGGAAAAACTGTTTTTT; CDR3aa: CASRTLGGEKLFF
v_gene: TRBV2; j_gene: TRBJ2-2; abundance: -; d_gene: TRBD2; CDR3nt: TGTGCCAGCAGTGTTAGCGGGGGGATGAACACCGGGGAGCTGTTTTTT; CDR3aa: CASSVSGGMNTGELFF
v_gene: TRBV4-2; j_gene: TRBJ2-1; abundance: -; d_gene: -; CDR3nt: TGTGCCAGCAGCCAAGAGGCCGTCGTCGGCGGGGCAGGTTCCCATGAGCAGTTCTTC; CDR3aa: CASSQEAVVGGAGSHEQFF
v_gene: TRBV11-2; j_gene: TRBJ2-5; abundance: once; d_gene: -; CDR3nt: TGTGCCAGCAGCTTGACTACCAAAGAGACCCAGTACTTC; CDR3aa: CASSLTTKETQYF
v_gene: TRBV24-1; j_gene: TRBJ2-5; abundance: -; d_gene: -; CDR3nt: TGTGCCACCAGTGATGCCGCAGGGGCGAGGGAGACCCAGTACTTC; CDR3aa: CATSDAAGARETQYF
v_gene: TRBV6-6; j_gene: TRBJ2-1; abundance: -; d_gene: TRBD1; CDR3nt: TGTGCCAGCAGTTACCCCAGGACAGGAACAAACAATGAGCAGTTCTTC; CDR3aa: CASSYPRTGTNNEQFF
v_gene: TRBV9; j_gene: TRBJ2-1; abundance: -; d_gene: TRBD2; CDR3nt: TGTGCCAGCAGCAAGAGGACCGGACTAGCGGGGGACTCCTACAATGAGCAGTTCTTC; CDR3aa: CASSKRTGLAGDSYNEQFF
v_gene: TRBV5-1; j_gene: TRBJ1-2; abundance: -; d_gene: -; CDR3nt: TGCGCCAGCAGCTTGATTATTACCGGGGTTGATGGCTACACCTTC; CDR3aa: CASSLIITGVDGYTF
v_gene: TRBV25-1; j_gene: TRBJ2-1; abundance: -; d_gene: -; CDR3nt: TGTGCCAGCATTCCTCGCTCGGGTAATGAGCAGTTCTTC; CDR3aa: CASIPRSGNEQFF
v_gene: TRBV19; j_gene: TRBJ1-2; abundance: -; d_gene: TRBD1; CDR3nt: TGTGCCACCGGCGCACAGGGGCACTATGGCTACACCTTC; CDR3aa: CATGAQGHYGYTF
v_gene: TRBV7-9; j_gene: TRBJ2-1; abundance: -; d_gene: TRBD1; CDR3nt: TGTGCCAGCAGCCCAGTTCCGGGACAGGGGAATGAGCAGTTCTTC; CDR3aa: CASSPVPGQGNEQFF
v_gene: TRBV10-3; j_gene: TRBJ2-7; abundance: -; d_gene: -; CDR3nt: TGTGCCATCAGTGACACAACCTACGAGCAGTACTTC; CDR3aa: CAISDTTYEQYF
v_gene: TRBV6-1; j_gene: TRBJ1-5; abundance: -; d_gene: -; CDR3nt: TGTGCCAGCAGTGAATACGGAGATCAGCCCCAGCATTTT; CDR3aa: CASSEYGDQPQHF
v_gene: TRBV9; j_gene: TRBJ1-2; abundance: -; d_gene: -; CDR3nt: TGTGCCAGCAGCGTAGAAGCCCAGGGAACCTTAGGCTACACCTTC; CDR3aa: CASSVEAQGTLGYTF
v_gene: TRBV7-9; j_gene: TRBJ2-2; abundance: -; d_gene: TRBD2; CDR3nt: TGTGCCAGCAGCCGGACTAGCGGGAGTACCGGGGAGCTGTTTTTT; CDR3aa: CASSRTSGSTGELFF
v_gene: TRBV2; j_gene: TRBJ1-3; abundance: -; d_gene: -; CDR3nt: TGTGCCAGCAGCGACCCAGGGTATGGAAACACCATATATTTT; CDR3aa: CASSDPGYGNTIYF
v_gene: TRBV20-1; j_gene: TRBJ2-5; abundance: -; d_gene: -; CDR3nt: TGCAGTGCCCCTATCAAAGAGACCCAGTACTTC; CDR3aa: CSAPIKETQYF
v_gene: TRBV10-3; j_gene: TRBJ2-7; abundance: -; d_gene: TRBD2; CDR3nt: TGTGCCATCAGTGAGTCGAGCGGGAGAAATTACGAGCAGTACTTC; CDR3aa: CAISESSGRNYEQYF
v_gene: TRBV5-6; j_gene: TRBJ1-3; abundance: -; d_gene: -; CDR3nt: TGTGCCAGCAGCTTGGCCGGGATCTCTGGAAACACCATATATTTT; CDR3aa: CASSLAGISGNTIYF
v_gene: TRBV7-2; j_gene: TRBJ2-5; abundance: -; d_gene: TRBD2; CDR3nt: TGTGCCAGCAGCTTAGAGTGGCGCGGGGGACAAGAGACCCAGTACTTC; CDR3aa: CASSLEWRGGQETQYF
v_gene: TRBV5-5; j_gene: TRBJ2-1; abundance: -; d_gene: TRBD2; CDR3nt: TGTGCCAGCAGCTTATTTCCTGCGACTAGCGGGGCTAGCTCCTACAATGAGCAGTTCTTC; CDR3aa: CASSLFPATSGASSYNEQFF